The subject of this entry is one T cell receptor (beta chain). There is no known antigen for this receptor. There are no base qualities to consult, and no much larger clone falls within one base. The library was produced with PCR. The sequencer listed for this sample is Illumina HiSeq 2500. To normalize quantification of the TCRbeta repertoire, the TCR libraries were built with molecular barcoding that relied on unique molecular identifiers. The public sequencing data were trimmed at Q25 with fastp and processed into clonotypes with MiXCR by TCRdb, which kept only in-frame beta chains. Rows with a matching CDR3 protein are joined into one entry that keeps the most common DNA and genes. A total of a few hundred thousand distinct CDR3 sequences appear in this sample, roughly 13% of them only once. The top ten clones comprise over 2% of the sample. This specimen's treatment or condition label, interpreted: allogeneic hematopoietic cell transplantation with graft depleted of TCRalphabeta T cells and CD19 B cells. The transplant recipients were children given TCRalphabeta/CD19-depleted allogeneic hematopoietic cell grafts.

This sample was included in a study of T-cell reconstitution after alpha-beta-depleted transplantation in children listed by TCRdb under 2016. Regarding the complete study: Using TCR repertoire profiling, the study followed T-cell immune reconstitution in a quantitative way in children after TCRalphabeta/CD19-depleted allogeneic hematopoietic cell transplantation. General study outcomes and caveats: The apparently early recovery of alphabetaT-cell counts about two months after transplant reportedly depended on only several hundred rapidly expanded clones that came from non-depleted graft cells. The high TCRbeta diversity at day 60 in some patients was ascribed to recipient T cells and intrathymic progenitors that had survived conditioning. Over subsequent months, a decline in hyperexpanded clone frequencies was noted, and after one year, T-cell counts and TCRbeta diversity were mostly ascribed to newly produced T cells.

Specimen: PBMCs, mostly from graft donor cells, collected 360 days after TCRalphabeta/CD19-depleted stem cell transplant. The receptor comes from a male patient younger than 18 who had a stem cell transplant for acute myeloid leukemia, so the T cells may come from the graft donor.

The DNA is TGTGCCAGCAGCTTGGGGGTAATTGAGCCCCAGCATTTT. This translates into CASSLGVIEPQHF. The V gene is TRBV5-5 and the J gene is TRBJ1-5, with no confident D gene call. Reading the germline V gene (reference sequence) gives CDR1 SGHKS and CDR2 YYEKEE. Taken from cysteine to phenylalanine, the CDR3 has 13 residues. Only the CDR3 region is kept as DNA, spanning 39 bases read in frame from base 1. V and J are truncated by 0 bases and 8 bases respectively, leaving an intervening sequence of 9 bases.